Listed below are T cell receptor beta chains from one sample, sequenced in a study of control samples from healthy donors and cancer patients. Clones were sequenced by immunoSEQ multiplex PCR, and TCRdb holds only the in-frame ones, with some missing. The table includes 65,000 to 70,000 clones, about 80% detected once. Sequencing was done on a sample of PBMCs. Receptors originate from a woman aged 45-65 years with lung cancer. Each CDR3 is given with its conserved first and last residue. The order of the fields is CDR3 length, D gene, J gene, clone size, V gene, CDR3 protein, CDR3 DNA. The D gene is left open where the match is weak. Size values are once, few and many counts, or a class for expanded clones, and some rows have none.

19	TRBD1	TRBJ1-4	NA	TRBV7-2	CASSLERRRGTPTNEKLFF	TGTGCCAGCAGCTTAGAGCGGCGCAGGGGGACCCCAACTAATGAAAAACTGTTTTTT
15	NA	TRBJ1-1	once	TRBV5-4	CASSDRGGTNTEAFF	TGTGCCAGCAGCGATCGTGGAGGGACGAACACTGAAGCTTTCTTT
15	TRBD1	TRBJ1-1	NA	TRBV28	CASHSRGMKNTEAFF	TGTGCCAGCCATTCCAGGGGGATGAAAAACACTGAAGCTTTCTTT
13	TRBD1	TRBJ2-1	NA	TRBV7-8	CASSVQGHNEQFF	TGTGCCAGCAGCGTACAGGGGCACAATGAGCAGTTCTTC
16	NA	TRBJ2-5	NA	TRBV7-3	CASSLLGRPSQETQYF	TGTGCCAGCAGCCTTCTGGGCAGGCCAAGCCAAGAGACCCAGTACTTC
15	TRBD2	TRBJ2-1	NA	TRBV6-5	CASRALAGGYNEQFF	TGTGCCAGCAGGGCACTAGCGGGGGGCTACAATGAGCAGTTCTTC
17	NA	TRBJ1-6	NA	TRBV2	CASRLTGGGSYNSPLHF	TGTGCCAGCAGACTTACCGGCGGAGGTAGCTATAATTCACCCCTCCACTTT
14	NA	TRBJ2-7	NA	TRBV6-2/TRBV6-3	CASSWTDLSYEQYF	TGTGCCAGCAGTTGGACGGATTTATCCTACGAGCAGTACTTC
13	NA	TRBJ1-5	NA	TRBV7-2	CASSFDNRQPQHF	TGTGCCAGCAGTTTCGACAACAGGCAGCCCCAGCATTTT
15	TRBD1	TRBJ2-3	few	TRBV3-1/TRBV3-2	CASSPGTGGLNTQYF	TGTGCCAGCAGCCCCGGGACAGGGGGCTTGAATACGCAGTATTTT
15	NA	TRBJ2-7	NA	TRBV7-2	CASSLAGGASVEQYF	TGTGCCAGCAGCTTAGCGGGGGGGGCCTCCGTTGAGCAGTACTTC
12	NA	TRBJ1-1	NA	TRBV19	CASSIGNTEAFF	TGTGCCAGTAGTATTGGGAACACTGAAGCTTTCTTT
14	NA	TRBJ2-7	NA	TRBV6-2/TRBV6-3	CASSTGFGAYEQYF	TGTGCCAGCAGTACGGGTTTTGGGGCCTACGAGCAGTACTTC
16	NA	TRBJ2-3	NA	TRBV4-3	CASSPRGQGGTDTQYF	TGCGCCAGCAGCCCCCGGGGGCAGGGGGGCACAGATACGCAGTATTTT
15	NA	TRBJ2-1	NA	TRBV25-1	CASRGQGVRYNEQFF	TGTGCCAGCAGGGGTCAGGGAGTCCGCTACAATGAGCAGTTCTTC
10	NA	TRBJ2-1	NA	TRBV12-3/TRBV12-4	CASSQNEQFF	TGTGCCAGCAGTCAGAATGAGCAGTTCTTC
14	NA	TRBJ1-1	NA	TRBV7-9	CASSPRADSLEAFF	TGTGCCAGCAGCCCGCGAGCGGACAGCCTTGAAGCTTTCTTT